A selection of T cell receptor beta chains follows, all from one sample in a study of type 1 regulatory T cells. TCRdb called the reads again in MiXCR, with one record for every CDR3 protein. Of about 18,000 distinct CDR3 sequences listed, roughly a tenth are singletons. The sequencing sample was made of CD4+ T cells, either the whole sample or a sorted fraction (not recorded which). Every receptor here comes from a human donor in good health. Each CDR3 is given with its conserved first and last residue. D genes are given only for firm matches. The size entry is marked missing in some rows and otherwise reads once, few, many or a size class.

len	abundance	d_gene	v_gene	j_gene	CDR3aa	CDR3nt
15	many	.	TRBV5-5	TRBJ2-3	CASRRAGGDTDTQYF	TGTGCCAGCAGACGGGCTGGCGGGGACACAGATACGCAGTATTTT
15	.	.	TRBV12-3/TRBV12-4	TRBJ2-7	CASSLRGGSSYEQYF	TGTGCCAGCAGTTTACGGGGTGGGAGCTCCTACGAGCAGTACTTC
12	few	.	TRBV18	TRBJ2-5	CASSPEGKTQYF	TGTGCCAGCTCCCCGGAGGGAAAGACCCAGTACTTC
15	many	TRBD2	TRBV7-9	TRBJ2-7	CASSLPSGSSGEQYF	TGTGCCAGCAGCTTACCTAGCGGGAGTTCGGGGGAGCAGTACTTC
13	many	.	TRBV18	TRBJ2-1	CASSIGSDTEQFF	TGTGCCAGCTCTATAGGGTCAGATACTGAGCAGTTCTTC
13	many	.	TRBV20-1	TRBJ2-2	CSASLQVTGELFF	TGCAGTGCTAGCCTACAGGTCACCGGGGAGCTGTTTTTT
15	few	TRBD2	TRBV7-2	TRBJ2-7	CASSLRTSEYYEQYF	TGTGCCAGCAGCTTAAGAACTAGCGAGTATTACGAGCAGTACTTC
13	medium-sized	.	TRBV20-1	TRBJ1-6	CSASTGSSSPLHF	TGCAGTGCTTCTACAGGGTCCTCATCGCCCCTCCACTTT
12	few	.	TRBV3-1	TRBJ1-2	CASSFHREGYTF	TGTGCCAGCAGCTTTCACAGGGAAGGCTACACCTTC
15	.	.	TRBV27	TRBJ2-1	CASSWSGDSYNEQFF	TGTGCCAGCAGTTGGAGCGGAGACTCCTACAATGAGCAGTTCTTC
13	.	.	TRBV5-1	TRBJ1-1	CASSLEGQGLRSF	TGCGCCAGCAGCCTGGAGGGGCAGGGGTTGAGAAGCTTC
12	many	.	TRBV9	TRBJ2-3	CASSVMTDTQYF	TGTGCCAGCAGCGTCATGACAGATACGCAGTATTTT
12	few	.	TRBV19	TRBJ2-1	CASSIWGSDQFF	TGTGCCAGTAGTATATGGGGATCTGATCAGTTCTTC
13	medium-sized	.	TRBV30	TRBJ2-2	CAWSTGEARELFF	TGTGCCTGGAGTACAGGGGAGGCAAGGGAGCTGTTTTTT
13	many	.	TRBV4-3	TRBJ2-2	CASSQDTPGELFF	TGCGCCAGCAGCCAAGATACCCCCGGGGAGCTGTTTTTT
15	few	.	TRBV6-2/TRBV6-3	TRBJ2-7	CASSTSDLYSYEQYF	TGTGCCAGCAGTACCTCGGACCTTTACTCCTACGAGCAGTACTTC
14	few	TRBD1	TRBV5-1	TRBJ1-1	CASSSRDSNTEAFF	TGCGCCAGCAGTTCCCGGGACAGCAACACTGAAGCTTTCTTT
14	medium-sized	TRBD1	TRBV28	TRBJ1-6	CASRTGTDRSPLHF	TGTGCCAGCAGAACCGGGACAGATCGTTCACCCCTCCACTTT
14	.	.	TRBV5-1	TRBJ2-7	CASSFGTDDYEQYF	TGCGCCAGCAGCTTTGGGACCGACGACTACGAGCAGTACTTC
15	many	TRBD1	TRBV7-9	TRBJ1-2	CASSVSGTGSGGYTF	TGTGCCAGCAGCGTATCCGGGACAGGGAGTGGTGGCTACACCTTC
15	many	.	TRBV5-1	TRBJ1-2	CASSLAGTDNYGYTF	TGCGCCAGCAGCTTGGCCGGGACGGACAACTATGGCTACACCTTC
17	.	.	TRBV7-2	TRBJ2-1	CASSPQKSSALFWEQFF	TGTGCCAGCAGCCCCCAGAAGTCTAGCGCCCTTTTCTGGGAGCAGTTCTTC
16	.	.	TRBV14	TRBJ2-6	CASSHSRNSGANVLTF	TGTGCCAGCAGCCATTCACGGAACTCTGGGGCCAACGTCCTGACTTTC
15	.	TRBD2	TRBV9	TRBJ2-3	CASSVAGREADTQYF	TGTGCCAGCAGCGTAGCAGGGCGGGAGGCAGATACGCAGTATTTT
19	many	TRBD2	TRBV6-1	TRBJ2-3	CASSLLRGEASGSRDTQYF	TGTGCCAGCAGTCTTCTGAGGGGGGAGGCTAGCGGGAGTCGAGATACGCAGTATTTT
15	many	TRBD2	TRBV7-2	TRBJ2-4	CASSDQREAKNIQYF	TGTGCCAGCAGCGATCAGCGGGAGGCCAAAAACATTCAGTACTTC
16	.	TRBD1	TRBV9	TRBJ2-5	CASSVTPLGQQETQYF	TGTGCCAGCAGCGTGACACCCCTGGGACAGCAAGAGACCCAGTACTTC
15	many	.	TRBV28	TRBJ2-6	CASSFSISGANVLTF	TGTGCCAGCAGTTTTTCAATCTCTGGGGCCAACGTCCTGACTTTC
17	.	TRBD2	TRBV10-3	TRBJ2-1	CAIAGTSGRAKANEQFF	TGTGCCATAGCCGGGACTAGCGGGAGGGCCAAGGCCAATGAGCAGTTCTTC
14	.	.	TRBV20-1	TRBJ2-5	CSASTTIAPGVTYF	TGCAGTGCTTCCACTACGATTGCCCCCGGTGTAACGTACTTC
13	many	.	TRBV24-1	TRBJ2-3	CATSDPGPDTQYF	TGTGCCACCAGTGATCCCGGGCCGGATACGCAGTATTTT
14	few	.	TRBV30	TRBJ1-2	CAWSHRRLDYGYTF	TGTGCCTGGAGCCATCGGAGGCTAGACTATGGCTACACCTTC
15	few	TRBD2	TRBV7-6	TRBJ2-2	CASSERLAPTLELFF	TGTGCCAGCAGCGAGAGACTAGCGCCAACTCTGGAGCTGTTTTTT
14	many	TRBD1	TRBV20-1	TRBJ2-7	CSALPGQGPTGKYF	TGCAGTGCGTTACCGGGACAGGGGCCGACGGGGAAGTACTTC
14	.	.	TRBV9	TRBJ1-3	CASSVWDSGNTIYF	TGTGCCAGCAGCGTTTGGGATTCTGGAAACACCATATATTTT
16	many	TRBD1	TRBV6-6	TRBJ2-2	CASSYSGTVNTGELFF	TGTGCCAGCAGTTACTCCGGGACAGTGAACACCGGGGAGCTGTTTTTT
12	.	.	TRBV28	TRBJ2-7	CASSLSRDEQYF	TGTGCCAGCAGTTTAAGTAGGGACGAGCAGTACTTC
15	many	.	TRBV5-6	TRBJ1-1	CASSFRWDMNTEAFF	TGTGCCAGCAGCTTTCGGTGGGATATGAACACTGAAGCTTTCTTT
15	.	TRBD1	TRBV20-1	TRBJ1-1	CSGNPRGQGIPEAFF	TGCAGTGGGAACCCCCGAGGACAGGGTATCCCTGAAGCTTTCTTT
14	.	TRBD2	TRBV20-1	TRBJ2-1	CSGPRLAGANEQFF	TGCAGTGGCCCGAGACTAGCGGGCGCGAATGAGCAGTTCTTC